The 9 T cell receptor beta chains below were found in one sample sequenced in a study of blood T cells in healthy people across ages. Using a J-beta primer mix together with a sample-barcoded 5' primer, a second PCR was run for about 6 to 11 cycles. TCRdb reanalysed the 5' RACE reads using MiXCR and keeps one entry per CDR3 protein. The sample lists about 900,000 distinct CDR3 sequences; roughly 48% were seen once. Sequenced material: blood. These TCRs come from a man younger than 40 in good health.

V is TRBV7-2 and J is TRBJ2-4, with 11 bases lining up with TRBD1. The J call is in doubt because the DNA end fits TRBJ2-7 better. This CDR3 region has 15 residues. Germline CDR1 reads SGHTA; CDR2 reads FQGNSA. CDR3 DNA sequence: TGTGCCAGCAGCAAAGGCGGGACAGGGGGATACGAGCAGTACTTC. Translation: CASSKGGTGGYEQYF.

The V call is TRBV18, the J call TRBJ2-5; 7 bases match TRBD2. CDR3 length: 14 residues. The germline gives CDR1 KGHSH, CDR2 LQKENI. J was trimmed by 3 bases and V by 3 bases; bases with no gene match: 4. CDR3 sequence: CASSPTLAEETQYF. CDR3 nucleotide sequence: TGTGCCAGCTCACCTACTCTAGCGGAAGAGACCCAGTACTTC.

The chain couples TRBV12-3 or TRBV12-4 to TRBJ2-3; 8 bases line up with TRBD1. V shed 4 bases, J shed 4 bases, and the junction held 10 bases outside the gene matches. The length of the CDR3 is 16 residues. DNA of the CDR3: TGTGCCAGCAGTTCCTCAGGGGGCGCTTCCCCAGATACGCAGTATTTT. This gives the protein CASSSSGGASPDTQYF.

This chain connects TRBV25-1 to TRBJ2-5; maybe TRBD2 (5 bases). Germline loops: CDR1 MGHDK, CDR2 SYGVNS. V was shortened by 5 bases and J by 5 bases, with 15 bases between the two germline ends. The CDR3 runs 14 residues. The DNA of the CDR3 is TGTGCCAGCAGTCGGCTAGCAAAGGAGGAGACCCAGTACTTC. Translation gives CASSRLAKEETQYF.

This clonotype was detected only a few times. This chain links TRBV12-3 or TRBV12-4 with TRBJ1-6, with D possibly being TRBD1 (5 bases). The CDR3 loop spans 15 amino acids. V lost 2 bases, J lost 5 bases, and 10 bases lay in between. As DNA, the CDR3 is TGTGCCAGCAGTTTAAACAGGCCTGATAATTCACCCCTCCACTTT. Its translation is CASSLNRPDNSPLHF.

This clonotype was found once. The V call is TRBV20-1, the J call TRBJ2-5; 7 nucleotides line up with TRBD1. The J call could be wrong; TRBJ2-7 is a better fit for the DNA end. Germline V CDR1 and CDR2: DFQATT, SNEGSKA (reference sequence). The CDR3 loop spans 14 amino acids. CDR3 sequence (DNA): TGCAGTGCGAGAATAACAGGGGTCATCTACGAGCAGTACTTC. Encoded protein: CSARITGVIYEQYF.

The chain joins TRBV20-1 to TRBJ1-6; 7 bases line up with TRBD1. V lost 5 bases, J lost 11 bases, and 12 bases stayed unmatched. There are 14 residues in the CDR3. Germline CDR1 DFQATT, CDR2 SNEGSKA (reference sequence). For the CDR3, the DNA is TGCAGTGCTCCTAGCCAGGGGGTCAATGCACCCCTCCACTTT. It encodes CSAPSQGVNAPLHF.

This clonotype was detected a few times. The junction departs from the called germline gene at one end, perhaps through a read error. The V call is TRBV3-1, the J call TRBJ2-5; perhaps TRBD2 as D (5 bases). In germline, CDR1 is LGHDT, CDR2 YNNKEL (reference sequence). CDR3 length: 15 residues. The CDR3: CASSQGSGNQETQYF. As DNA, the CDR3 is TGTGCCAGCAGCCAAGGCTCCGGGAACCAAGAGACTCAGTACTTC.

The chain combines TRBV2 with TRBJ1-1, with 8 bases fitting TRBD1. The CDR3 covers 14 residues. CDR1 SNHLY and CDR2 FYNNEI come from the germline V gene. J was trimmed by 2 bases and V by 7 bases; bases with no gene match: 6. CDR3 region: CASNGQGGNTEAFF. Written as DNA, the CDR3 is TGTGCCAGCAACGGACAGGGCGGCAACACTGAAGCTTTCTTT.